This TCR beta chain is from a study of blood T cell repertoires in COVID-19. For the study at large: From the United States, Italy and Spain came samples of acute and convalescent COVID-19. PBMCs, B-cell-depleted T cells, or T cells were the source of the cDNA or gDNA that made up the material.

As processed by the authors: Estimation of nucleated cell counts was performed using reference gene primer amplification. Libraries were prepared by immunoSEQ multiplex PCR; TCRdb keeps only in-frame clonotypes and omits some of them. The DNA was the basis for D and trimming; V, J and clone size are from that table. The sample lists roughly 84,000 clones, about 80% occurring once. CDR1 MNHEY and CDR2 SVGAGI come from the germline V gene. The CDR3 contains 13 residues. Trimming took off 6 bases at V and 7 bases at J, with 12 bases between the two ends. The V call is TRBV6-5, the J call TRBJ1-4, with D unclear. The sequenced sample was peripheral blood. The source of this sequence is a woman aged 45-65 years with acute or convalescent COVID-19. The DNA for the CDR3 is TGTGCCAGCAGGGCCGGAGGGAGTGAAAAACTGTTTTTT. Its protein product is CASRAGGSEKLFF.